The clone carrying this T cell receptor beta chain came up a few times. Its antigen is unknown. The authors took PBMCs from 8.5 to 10 ml fresh peripheral blood. Template material for amplifying TCR beta CDR3 regions consisted of RNA transcripts. HTBI primers drove first-round RT-PCR of the TCR CDR3. TCRdb itself ran the multiplex PCR reads through MiXCR, one entry per CDR3 protein. This table has around 360,000 distinct CDR3 sequences, approximately 16% appearing once. This specimen belongs to a study of T cells in Graves' hyperthyroidism and ophthalmopathy. The V end was cut by 0 bases, the J end by 5 bases, with 13 bases between. Looked up from germline, CDR1 is MGHRA and CDR2 is YSYEKL. The CDR3 contains 15 residues. Study-wide points: Progression to ophthalmopathy was predicted a median of 6.5 months early. A model using 13 V-J features told ophthalmopathy apart from stable hyperthyroidism.

The sequence was collected from a woman aged 60-70 years with Graves' ophthalmopathy. Source material: blood. The chain has TRBV4-1 and TRBJ2-5; no definite D call. The CDR3 DNA is TGCGCCAGCAGCCAAGAACCGGGCCGCTCGGAGACCCAGTACTTC. It codes for CASSQEPGRSETQYF.